This section outlines one T cell receptor (beta chain) sequence together with its context. The data are from a study of B cell selection in AIRE deficiency. Losses at the gene ends were 4 bases for V and 0 bases for J; bases not matched to a gene: 9. From germline, CDR1 is MDHEN and CDR2 SYDVKM. The CDR3 loop spans 18 amino acids. Assay: immunoSEQ multiplex PCR; the TCRdb copy retains only in-frame clones and omits some. This table has around 18,000 clones, about 93% appearing once. Regulatory T cells were sorted as CD4+CD25hiCD127low/negative. Unrelated healthy donors provided the controls. The chain uses TRBV28 and TRBJ1-1; TRBD1 aligns across 12 bases. The TCR comes from a human donor in good health. Material for sequencing was CD4+CD25+ Tregs sorted from PBMCs. CDR3 loop: CASSSDRDRGRMNTEAFF. The CDR3 region has the DNA TGTGCCAGCAGTTCCGACCGGGACAGGGGGCGGATGAACACTGAAGCTTTCTTT.